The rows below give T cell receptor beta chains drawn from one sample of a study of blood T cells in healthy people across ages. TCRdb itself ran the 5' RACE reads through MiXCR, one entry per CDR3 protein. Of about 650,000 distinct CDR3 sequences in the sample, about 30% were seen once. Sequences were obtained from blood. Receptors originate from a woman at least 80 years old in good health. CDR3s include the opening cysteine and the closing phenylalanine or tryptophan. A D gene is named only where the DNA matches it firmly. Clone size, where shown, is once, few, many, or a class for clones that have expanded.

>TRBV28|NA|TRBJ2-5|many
TGTGCCAGCAGTTTCGGGGTAGAGACCCAGTACTTC
CASSFGVETQYF
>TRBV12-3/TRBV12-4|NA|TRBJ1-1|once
TGTGCCAGCAGTTTCAATAAGAACACTGAAGCTTTCTTT
CASSFNKNTEAFF
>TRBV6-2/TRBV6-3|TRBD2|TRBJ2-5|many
TGTGCCAGCAGTTACGGAGTAGCGGGGACCCAAGAGACCCAGTACTTC
CASSYGVAGTQETQYF
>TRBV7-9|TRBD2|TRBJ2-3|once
TGTGCCAGCAGCCCAAGGACTAGCGGGGGCCTTTATCCCAGCACAGATACGCAGTATTTT
CASSPRTSGGLYPSTDTQYF
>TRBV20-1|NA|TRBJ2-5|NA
TGCAGTGCCCATAAGGCAGAGACCCAGTACTTC
CSAHKAETQYF
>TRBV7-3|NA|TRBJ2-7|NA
TGTGCCAGCGGCTTGGCGACGAGCCTCCTCCGGGACAAAGACTACGAGCAGTACTTC
CASGLATSLLRDKDYEQYF
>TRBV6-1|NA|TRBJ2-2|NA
TGTGCCAGCAGATTCCGGGACCCCACCGGGGAGCTGTTTTTT
CASRFRDPTGELFF
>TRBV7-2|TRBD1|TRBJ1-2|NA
TGTGCCAGCAGCAGACGACAGGGCCGGGATGGCTACACCTTC
CASSRRQGRDGYTF
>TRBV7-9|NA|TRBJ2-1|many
TGTGCCAGCAGCTTAGAGTTGGTTGAGCAGTTCTTC
CASSLELVEQFF
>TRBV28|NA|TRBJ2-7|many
TGTGCCAGCAGGCAGACATACGAGCAGTACTTC
CASRQTYEQYF
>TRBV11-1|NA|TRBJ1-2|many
TGTGCCAGCAGCTCGAGTCATCTCGGCTACACCTTC
CASSSSHLGYTF
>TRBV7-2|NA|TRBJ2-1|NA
TGTGCCAGCAGCTTGTCTAGTTGGGGCGGTGAGCAGTTCTTC
CASSLSSWGGEQFF
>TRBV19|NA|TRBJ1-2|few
TGTGCCAGTAGTACCACCGGGACACTCTATGGCTACACCTTC
CASSTTGTLYGYTF
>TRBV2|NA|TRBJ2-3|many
TGTGCCAGCAGTGAAGGGCAAACCTCTCGCACAGATACGCAGTATTTT
CASSEGQTSRTDTQYF
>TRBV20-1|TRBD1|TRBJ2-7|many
TGCAGTGCCTCGCCGGGACAGGGAAGATGGTACGAGCAGTACTTC
CSASPGQGRWYEQYF
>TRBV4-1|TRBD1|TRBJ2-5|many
TGCGCCAGCAGCCTTGGACAGGGGAGCCGAGAGACCCAGTACTTC
CASSLGQGSRETQYF
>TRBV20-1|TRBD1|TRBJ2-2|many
TGCAGTGCGTCTCGACAGGGGGGCACCGGGGAGCTGTTTTTT
CSASRQGGTGELFF
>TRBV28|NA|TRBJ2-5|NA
TGTGCCAGCAGTTTGAGGGGGGGGTTCCAAGAGACCCAGTACTTC
CASSLRGGFQETQYF
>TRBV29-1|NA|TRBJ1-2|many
TGCAGCGTTGATTGGCAGGATGAAGGCTACACCTTC
CSVDWQDEGYTF
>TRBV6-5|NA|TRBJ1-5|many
TGTGCCAGCAGCACGAATAGCAATCAGCCCCAGCATTTT
CASSTNSNQPQHF
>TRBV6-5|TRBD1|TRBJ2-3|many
TGTGCCAGCAGGCCGGGACAGAGCACAGATACGCAGTATTTT
CASRPGQSTDTQYF